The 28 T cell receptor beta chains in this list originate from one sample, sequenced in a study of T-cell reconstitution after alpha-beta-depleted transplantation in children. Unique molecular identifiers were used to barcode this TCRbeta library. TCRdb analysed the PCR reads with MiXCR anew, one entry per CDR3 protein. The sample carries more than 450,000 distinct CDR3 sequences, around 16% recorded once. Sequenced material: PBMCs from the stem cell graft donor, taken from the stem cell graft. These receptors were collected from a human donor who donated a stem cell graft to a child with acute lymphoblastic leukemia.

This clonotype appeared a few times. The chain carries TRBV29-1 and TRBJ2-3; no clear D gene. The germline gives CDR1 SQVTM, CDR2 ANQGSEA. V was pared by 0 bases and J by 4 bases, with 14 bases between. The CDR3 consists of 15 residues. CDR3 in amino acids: CSVEDGPQEADTQYF. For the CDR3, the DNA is TGCAGCGTTGAAGACGGGCCCCAGGAAGCAGATACGCAGTATTTT.

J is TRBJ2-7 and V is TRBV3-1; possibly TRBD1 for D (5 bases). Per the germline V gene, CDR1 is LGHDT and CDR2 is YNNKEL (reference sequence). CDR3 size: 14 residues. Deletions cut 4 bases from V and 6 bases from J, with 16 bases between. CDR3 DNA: TGTGCCAGCAGCCGACAGAAAGTCTCTCTCGAGCAGTACTTC. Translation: CASSRQKVSLEQYF.

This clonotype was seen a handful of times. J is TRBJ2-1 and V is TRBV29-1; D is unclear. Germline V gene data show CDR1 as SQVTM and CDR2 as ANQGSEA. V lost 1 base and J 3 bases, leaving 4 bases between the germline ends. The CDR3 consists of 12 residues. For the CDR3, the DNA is TGCAGCGTTGAAGCCGTCTACAATGAGCAGTTCTTC. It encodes CSVEAVYNEQFF.

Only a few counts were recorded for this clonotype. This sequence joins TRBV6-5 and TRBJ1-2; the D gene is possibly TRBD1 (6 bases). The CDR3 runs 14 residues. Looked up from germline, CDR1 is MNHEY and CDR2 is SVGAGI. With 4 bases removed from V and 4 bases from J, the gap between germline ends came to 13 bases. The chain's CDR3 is CASSSGGSFYGYTF. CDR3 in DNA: TGTGCCAGCAGTTCGGGGGGCTCGTTCTATGGCTACACCTTC.

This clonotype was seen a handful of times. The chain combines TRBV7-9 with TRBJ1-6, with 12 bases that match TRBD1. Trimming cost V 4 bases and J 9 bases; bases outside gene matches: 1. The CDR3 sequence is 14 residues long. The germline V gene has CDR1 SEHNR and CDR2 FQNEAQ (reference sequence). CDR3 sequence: CASSWDRGLSPLHF. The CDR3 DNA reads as TGTGCCAGCAGCTGGGACAGGGGGCTTTCACCCCTCCACTTT.

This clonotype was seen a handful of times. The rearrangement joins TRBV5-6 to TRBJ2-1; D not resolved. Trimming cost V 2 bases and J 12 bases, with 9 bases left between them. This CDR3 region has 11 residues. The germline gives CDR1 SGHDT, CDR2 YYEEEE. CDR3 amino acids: CASSFSERQFF. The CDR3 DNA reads TGTGCCAGCAGCTTTTCCGAGAGGCAGTTCTTC.

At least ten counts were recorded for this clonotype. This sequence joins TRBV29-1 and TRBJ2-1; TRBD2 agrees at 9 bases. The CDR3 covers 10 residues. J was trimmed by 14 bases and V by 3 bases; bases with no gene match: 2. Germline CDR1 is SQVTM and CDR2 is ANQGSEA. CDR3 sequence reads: CSVEKREEFF. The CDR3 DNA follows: TGCAGCGTTGAGAAGCGGGAGGAGTTCTTC.

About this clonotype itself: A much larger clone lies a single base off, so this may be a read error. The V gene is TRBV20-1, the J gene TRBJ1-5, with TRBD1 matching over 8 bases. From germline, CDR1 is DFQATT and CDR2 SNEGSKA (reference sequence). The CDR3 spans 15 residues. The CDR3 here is CSARSLQGDNPPQHF. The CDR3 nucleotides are TGCAGTGCTAGATCCCTACAGGGGGACAATCCGCCCCAGCATTTT.

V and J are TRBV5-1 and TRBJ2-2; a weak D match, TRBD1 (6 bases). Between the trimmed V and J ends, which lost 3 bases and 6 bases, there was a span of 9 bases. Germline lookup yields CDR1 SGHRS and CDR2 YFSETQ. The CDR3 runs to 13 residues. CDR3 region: CASSSQGSGELFF. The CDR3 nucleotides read TGCGCCAGCAGCTCACAGGGATCCGGGGAGCTGTTTTTT.

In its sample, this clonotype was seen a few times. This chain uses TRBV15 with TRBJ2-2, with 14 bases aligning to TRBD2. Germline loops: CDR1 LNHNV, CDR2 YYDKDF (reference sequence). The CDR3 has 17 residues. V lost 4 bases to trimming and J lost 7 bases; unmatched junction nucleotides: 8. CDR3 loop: CATSTRTSGRWIGELFF. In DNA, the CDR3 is TGTGCCACCAGCACCCGGACTAGCGGGAGGTGGATCGGGGAGCTGTTTTTT.

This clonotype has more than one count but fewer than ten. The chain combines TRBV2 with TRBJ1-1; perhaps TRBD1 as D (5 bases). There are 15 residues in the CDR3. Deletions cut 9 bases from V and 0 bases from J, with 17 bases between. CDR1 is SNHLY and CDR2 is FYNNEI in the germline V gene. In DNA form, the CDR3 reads TGTGCCAGTATCCCGGTCAGGGAGATGAACACTGAAGCTTTCTTT. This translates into CASIPVREMNTEAFF.

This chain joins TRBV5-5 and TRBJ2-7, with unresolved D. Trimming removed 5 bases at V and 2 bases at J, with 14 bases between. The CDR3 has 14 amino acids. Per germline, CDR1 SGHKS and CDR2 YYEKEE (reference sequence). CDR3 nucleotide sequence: TGTGCCAGCAGTTCCGGGCGTACGACCTACGAGCAGTACTTC. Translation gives CASSSGRTTYEQYF.

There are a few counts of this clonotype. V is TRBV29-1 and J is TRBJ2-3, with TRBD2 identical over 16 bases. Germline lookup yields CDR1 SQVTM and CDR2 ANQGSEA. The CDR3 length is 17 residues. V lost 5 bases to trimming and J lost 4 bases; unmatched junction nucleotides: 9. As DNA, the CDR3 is TGCAGCGTTCCCGGGACTAGCGGGAGGGCCTGGGCAGATACGCAGTATTTT. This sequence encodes CSVPGTSGRAWADTQYF.

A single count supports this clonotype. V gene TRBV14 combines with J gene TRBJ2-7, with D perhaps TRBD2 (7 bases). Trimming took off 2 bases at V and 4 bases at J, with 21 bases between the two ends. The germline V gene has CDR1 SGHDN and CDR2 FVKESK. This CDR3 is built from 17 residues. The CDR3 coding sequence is TGTGCCAGCAGCCAACGTCCGGGACGGGGGGCGGGATACGAGCAGTACTTC. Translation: CASSQRPGRGAGYEQYF.

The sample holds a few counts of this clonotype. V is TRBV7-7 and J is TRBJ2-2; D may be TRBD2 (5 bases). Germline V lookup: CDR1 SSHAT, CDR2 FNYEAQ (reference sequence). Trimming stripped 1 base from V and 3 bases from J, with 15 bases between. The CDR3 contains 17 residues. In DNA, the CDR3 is TGTGCCAGCAGCTTAGGTCCCCCCACTAGGGACACCGGGGAGCTGTTTTTT. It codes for CASSLGPPTRDTGELFF.

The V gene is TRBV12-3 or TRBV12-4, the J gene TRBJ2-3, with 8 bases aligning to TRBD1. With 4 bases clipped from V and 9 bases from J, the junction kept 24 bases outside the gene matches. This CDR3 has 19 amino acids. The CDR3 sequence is CASSSIPKTGDSRSITQYF. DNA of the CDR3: TGTGCCAGCAGTTCTATCCCGAAGACAGGGGATTCCCGGTCAATAACGCAGTATTTT.

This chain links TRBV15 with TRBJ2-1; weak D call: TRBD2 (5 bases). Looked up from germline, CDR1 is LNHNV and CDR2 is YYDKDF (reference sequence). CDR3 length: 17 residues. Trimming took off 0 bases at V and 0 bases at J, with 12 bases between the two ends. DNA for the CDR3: TGTGCCACCAGCAGAGATCTAAGGGAGAGCTCCTACAATGAGCAGTTCTTC. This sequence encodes CATSRDLRESSYNEQFF.

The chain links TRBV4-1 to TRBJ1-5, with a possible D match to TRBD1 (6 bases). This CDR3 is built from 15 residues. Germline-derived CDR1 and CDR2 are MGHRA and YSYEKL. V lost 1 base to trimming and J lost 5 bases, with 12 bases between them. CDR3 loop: CASSQVGGLDQPQHF. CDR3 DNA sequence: TGCGCCAGCAGCCAAGTCGGGGGGCTGGATCAGCCCCAGCATTTT.

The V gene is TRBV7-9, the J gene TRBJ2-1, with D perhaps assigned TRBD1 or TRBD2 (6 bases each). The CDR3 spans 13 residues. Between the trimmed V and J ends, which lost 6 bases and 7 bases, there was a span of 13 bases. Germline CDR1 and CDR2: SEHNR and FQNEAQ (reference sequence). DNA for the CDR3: TGTGCCAGCAGACGCGAAGGGGGGAATGAGCAGTTCTTC. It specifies CASRREGGNEQFF.

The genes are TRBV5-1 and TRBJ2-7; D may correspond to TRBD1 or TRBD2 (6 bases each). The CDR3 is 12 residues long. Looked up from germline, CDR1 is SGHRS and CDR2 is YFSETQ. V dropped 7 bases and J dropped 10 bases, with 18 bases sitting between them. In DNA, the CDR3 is TGCGCCAGCCGAATCGCCGGGGGCCGTCAGTACTTC. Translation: CASRIAGGRQYF.

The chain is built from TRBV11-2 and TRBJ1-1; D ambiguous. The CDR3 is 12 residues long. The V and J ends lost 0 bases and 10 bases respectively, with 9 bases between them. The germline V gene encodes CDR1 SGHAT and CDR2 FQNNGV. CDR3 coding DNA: TGTGCCAGCAGCTTAGATCGGCTCGGAGCTTTCTTT. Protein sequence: CASSLDRLGAFF.

The CDR3 loop is CATSVAGTSEAFF. In DNA form, the CDR3 reads TGTGCCACCAGTGTAGCGGGAACTTCTGAAGCTTTCTTT. The chain carries TRBV24-1 and TRBJ1-1; D unresolved. The V and J ends lost 5 bases and 6 bases respectively, with 12 bases between them. Germline-derived CDR1 and CDR2 are KGHDR and SFDVKD. The CDR3 spans 13 residues.

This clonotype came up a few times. In nucleotides, the CDR3 is TGTGCCTGGCACGGGCCGAAGTCCACTGAAGCTTTCTTT. Amino acids: CAWHGPKSTEAFF. The chain recombines TRBV30 with TRBJ1-1; D gene unclear. The V gene lost 5 bases and the J gene lost 4 bases, with 14 bases spanning the gap. The V gene's germline CDR1 is GTSNPN and CDR2 SVGIG (reference sequence). The CDR3 runs 13 residues.

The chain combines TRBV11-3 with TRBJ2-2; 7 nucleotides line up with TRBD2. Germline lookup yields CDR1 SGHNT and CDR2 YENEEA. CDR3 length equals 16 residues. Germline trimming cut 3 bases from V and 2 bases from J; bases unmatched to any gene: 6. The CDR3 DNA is TGTGCCAGCAGCTTCTCAGGCGGGGGAAACACCGGGGAGCTGTTTTTT. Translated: CASSFSGGGNTGELFF.

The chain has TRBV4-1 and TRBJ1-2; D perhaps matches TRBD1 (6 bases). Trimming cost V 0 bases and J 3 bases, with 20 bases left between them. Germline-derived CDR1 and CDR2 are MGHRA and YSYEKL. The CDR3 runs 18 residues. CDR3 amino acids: CASSQDSGQLSLDYGYTF. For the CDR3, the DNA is TGCGCCAGCAGCCAAGATTCGGGACAACTCAGCTTGGACTATGGCTACACCTTC.

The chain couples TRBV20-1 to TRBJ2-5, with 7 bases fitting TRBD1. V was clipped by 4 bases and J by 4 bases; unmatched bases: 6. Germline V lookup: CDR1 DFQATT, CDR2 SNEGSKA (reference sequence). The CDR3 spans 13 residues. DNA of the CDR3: TGCAGTGCTATAACGACAGGGCGAGAGACCCAGTACTTC. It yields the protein CSAITTGRETQYF.

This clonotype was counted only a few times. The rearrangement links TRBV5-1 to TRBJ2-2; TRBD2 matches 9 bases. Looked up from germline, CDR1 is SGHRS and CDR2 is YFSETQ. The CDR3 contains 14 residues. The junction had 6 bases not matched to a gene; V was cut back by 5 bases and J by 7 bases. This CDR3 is CASSQREAGGELFF. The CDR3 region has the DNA TGCGCCAGCAGTCAGCGGGAGGCTGGCGGGGAGCTGTTTTTT. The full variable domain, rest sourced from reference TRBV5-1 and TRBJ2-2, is KAGVTQTPRYLIKTRGQQVTLSCSPISGHRSVSWYQQTPGQGLQFLFEYFSETQRNKGNFPGRFSGRQFSNSRSEMNVSTLELGDSALYLCASSQREAGGELFFGEGSRLTVL.

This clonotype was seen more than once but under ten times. DNA of the CDR3: TGTGCCAGCAGTCCCTGGACAGGGCCCACAGATACGCAGTATTTT. The encoded protein is CASSPWTGPTDTQYF. The rearrangement joins TRBV27 to TRBJ2-3; 8 bases fit TRBD1. Germline CDR1 MNHEY, CDR2 SMNVEV (reference sequence). CDR3 length equals 15 residues. V lost 5 bases to trimming and J lost 2 bases; unmatched junction nucleotides: 6.